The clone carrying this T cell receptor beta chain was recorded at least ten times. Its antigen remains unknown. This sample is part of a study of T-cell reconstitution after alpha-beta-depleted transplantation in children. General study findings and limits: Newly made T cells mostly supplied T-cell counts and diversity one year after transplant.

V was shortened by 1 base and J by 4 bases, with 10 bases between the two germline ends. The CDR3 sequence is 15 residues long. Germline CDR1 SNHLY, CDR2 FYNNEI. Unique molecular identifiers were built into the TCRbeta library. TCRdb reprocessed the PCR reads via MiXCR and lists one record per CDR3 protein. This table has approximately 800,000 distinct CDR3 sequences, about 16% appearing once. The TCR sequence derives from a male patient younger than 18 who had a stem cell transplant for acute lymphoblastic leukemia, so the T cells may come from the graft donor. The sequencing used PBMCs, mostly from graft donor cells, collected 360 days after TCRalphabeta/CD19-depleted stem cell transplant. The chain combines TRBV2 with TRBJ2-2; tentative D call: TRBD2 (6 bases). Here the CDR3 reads CASSEEGLFTGELFF. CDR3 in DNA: TGTGCCAGCAGTGAAGAGGGACTGTTCACCGGGGAGCTGTTTTTT.